By share, the clone carrying this T cell receptor (beta chain) ranks as medium-sized. Its antigen is still unknown. This beta chain turned up in a library designed for alpha chains; as an off-target read, its abundance says little. Time point in this sample: sample taken at primary tumor resection. The cohort: 65 to 80 early-stage, untreated non-small cell lung cancer patients. This record comes from a study of spatial heterogeneity in lung cancer. The CDR3 is made up of 14 amino acids. The germline gives CDR1 GTSNPN, CDR2 SVGIG (reference sequence). V was clipped by 4 bases and J by 2 bases; unmatched bases: 6. Every TCR cDNA molecule bore its own unique molecular identifier. TCRdb passed the 5' RACE reads through MiXCR, listing each CDR3 protein once. Of about 1,400 distinct CDR3 sequences listed, 10% to 15% are singletons. Study-level results: The number of expanded tumor alpha and beta chains correlated with mutation number.

V usage is TRBV30 and J usage is TRBJ1-1; TRBD1 matches at 8 bases. Here the sequenced sample was lung tumor tissue, taken at surgery. The receptor was derived from a female donor with early-stage non-small cell lung cancer. The CDR3 nucleotides are TGTGCCTGGAACCTGGGACAGGTAAACACTGAAGCTTTCTTT. It yields the protein CAWNLGQVNTEAFF.